This TCR beta chain was observed in a study of blood T cell repertoires in COVID-19 (dated by TCRdb to about 2020). For the study in its entirety: Samples covering the acute and convalescent phases of COVID-19 were provided by collaborators in the United States, Italy and Spain. The prospective study material was composed of cDNA or gDNA derived from T cells, B-cell-depleted T cells, or PBMCs. Subjects who had been exposed to COVID-19, were actively infected with it, or had recovered from it provided the deeply sampled blood TCRbeta repertoires that made up the dataset. The repertoires were made available in a free public database intended to serve as a resource for research on the immune response to SARS-CoV-2. The samples were drawn from the first 160 participants of the ongoing ImmuneRACE study and from 950 to 1,500 subjects provided by 6 global collaborators. Nearly every sample came with metadata listing a de-identified subject ID, COVID-19 status, age in years and sex. Where available, HLA class I and class II types were obtained from metadata supplied by the sample provider rather than from assay-based typing.

General findings and caveats noted by the study authors: The quantity of clinical and demographic metadata differed by source and by participant and was supplied without curation.

TCRbeta CDR3 regions were amplified from genomic DNA by means of the immunoSEQ Assay, a bias-controlled multiplex PCR. Turning to the authors' computational methods: Within the assay, amplification of reference gene primers was used to estimate how many nucleated cells each sample contained. To quantify the absolute abundance of each unique TCRbeta CDR3 rearrangement, sequence reads were collapsed and filtered. For each sample, productive Simpson clonality was calculated by taking the square root of Simpson's diversity index across productive rearrangements. Imported from immuneACCESS, the table was reduced by TCRdb to in-frame sequences with V and J called. These copies leave out some clones; in studies compared against another copy, an unresolved V gene accounts for under half, and the cause of the remainder is not known. V and J calls and clone size follow that table, whereas D and trimming were derived from the DNA. The sample profile shows around 100,000 clones; roughly nine tenths of them were found once. Jointly, the top ten make up about 1.9% of the sample.

On this clone: Its recognized antigen is unknown. Base qualities are not provided; no much larger clone lies one nucleotide away.

Collaborating institutions collected whole blood in K2EDTA tubes following their own protocols. For TCRbeta analysis, collaborators shipped samples in one of three forms: frozen whole blood, isolated PBMCs, or DNA extracted from either of those sample types. The specimen was peripheral blood. This receptor was obtained from a man aged 45-65 years with active COVID-19.

The DNA reads TGCGCCAGCAGGCCCCTAAGAGAGGATTCACCCCTCCACTTT. Translated, it reads CASRPLREDSPLHF. The receptor chain draws on TRBV5-1 and TRBJ1-6; the D gene is not confidently resolved. V sheds 5 bases and J sheds 8 bases, leaving 14 bases between their ends. Per the germline V gene, SGHRS is the CDR1 and YFSETQ is the CDR2. Including cysteine and phenylalanine, the CDR3 has 14 amino acids. Here the CDR3 DNA is all that survives: 42 bases in frame from base 1. Supplemented by the reference TRBV5-1 and TRBJ1-6 proteins around the CDR3, the complete variable domain is KAGVTQTPRYLIKTRGQQVTLSCSPISGHRSVSWYQQTPGQGLQFLFEYFSETQRNKGNFPGRFSGRQFSNSRSEMNVSTLELGDSALYLCASRPLREDSPLHFGNGTRLTVT.